This entry lists 26 T cell receptor beta chains sequenced from one sample in a study of shared clonotypes between healthy human individuals. Generated by immunoSEQ multiplex PCR, the TCRdb table keeps only in-frame clones and is missing some. The sample has over a million clones, about 75% seen once; the top ten hold 1.4% to 1.5%. The specimen was memory CD4+ T cells sorted from blood. The sample's subset: CD45RA-negative fraction. These TCRs come from a man between 18 and 35 years old in good health.

The chain carries TRBV10-3 and TRBJ2-2; D ambiguous. CDR1 is ENHRY and CDR2 is SYGVKD in the germline V gene. V dropped 7 bases and J dropped 0 bases, with 3 bases sitting between them. The CDR3 runs to 12 residues. The CDR3 protein is CAITPNTGELFF. As DNA, the CDR3 is TGTGCCATCACCCCGAACACCGGGGAGCTGTTTTTT.

The chain has TRBV7-8 and TRBJ1-5; D remains unclear. The V gene lost 2 bases and the J gene lost 1 base, with 12 bases spanning the gap. The CDR3 runs to 16 residues. CDR1 and CDR2 from the germline V gene are SGHVS and FQNEAQ. CDR3 residues: CASSLWAAQSNQPQHF. Written as DNA, the CDR3 is TGTGCCAGCAGCTTATGGGCAGCGCAGAGCAATCAGCCCCAGCATTTT.

The gene calls are TRBV4-1 and TRBJ1-3, with TRBD1 matching over 8 bases. The germline V gene has CDR1 MGHRA and CDR2 YSYEKL. The CDR3 length is 17 residues. J was trimmed by 0 bases and V by 3 bases; bases with no gene match: 7. The CDR3 loop is CASSHPGQVPSGNTIYF. In DNA, the CDR3 is TGCGCCAGCAGCCACCCGGGACAGGTGCCCTCTGGAAACACCATATATTTT.

This clone was seen a few times. Other nucleotide sequences from this sample produce the same CDR3. This chain links TRBV29-1 with TRBJ1-1; D is undetermined. This CDR3 is 14 amino acids long. The V end was cut by 7 bases, the J end by 1 base, with 16 bases between. Germline values: CDR1 SQVTM, CDR2 ANQGSEA. The CDR3 nucleotides are TGCAGCGCGATTCCGGACGGGAAGAACACTGAAGCTTTCTTT. Translated, it gives CSAIPDGKNTEAFF.

The chain couples TRBV5-6 to TRBJ2-7; TRBD1 might be the D (6 bases). Deletions cut 0 bases from V and 5 bases from J, with 12 bases between. This CDR3 has 14 residues. CDR1 and CDR2 (germline): SGHDT, YYEEEE. Written as DNA, the CDR3 is TGTGCCAGCAGCTTGGTCTCAGGGGCCCACGAGCAGTACTTC. This translates into CASSLVSGAHEQYF. The complete variable domain, with remaining parts taken from reference TRBV5-6 and TRBJ2-7, reads DAGVTQSPTHLIKTRGQQVTLRCSPKSGHDTVSWYQQALGQGPQFIFQYYEEEERQRGNFPDRFSGHQFPNYSSELNVNALLLGDSALYLCASSLVSGAHEQYFGPGTRLTVT.

The chain couples TRBV9 to TRBJ2-3, with 7 nucleotides matching TRBD1. Germline trimming cut 7 bases from V and 2 bases from J; bases unmatched to any gene: 7. This CDR3 is built from 14 residues. Per the germline V gene, CDR1 is SGDLS and CDR2 is YYNGEE. The chain's CDR3 is CASGWTGDTDTQYF. CDR3 DNA: TGTGCCAGCGGGTGGACAGGCGACACAGATACGCAGTATTTT.

V gene TRBV10-3 combines with J gene TRBJ1-6; TRBD1 might be the D (5 bases). The CDR3 spans 14 residues. V lost 3 bases to trimming and J lost 5 bases, with 8 bases between them. Germline V gene lookup returns CDR1 ENHRY and CDR2 SYGVKD. The DNA of the CDR3 is TGTGCCATCAGTGACAGGGCCGATAATTCACCCCTCCACTTT. The encoded protein is CAISDRADNSPLHF.

This clone showed up many times. Other DNA sequences in the same sample also yield this CDR3. The CDR3 DNA sequence: TGCGCCAGCAGCTCAGCGGGGGGCCAAGAGACCCAGTACTTC. Translating it yields CASSSAGGQETQYF. This chain connects TRBV5-1 to TRBJ2-5; 9 nucleotides line up with TRBD2. V shed 3 bases, J shed 1 base, and the junction held 1 base outside the gene matches. The length of the CDR3 is 14 residues. Germline CDR1 reads SGHRS; CDR2 reads YFSETQ. The variable domain in full, with the rest retrieved from reference TRBV5-1 and TRBJ2-5, is KAGVTQTPRYLIKTRGQQVTLSCSPISGHRSVSWYQQTPGQGLQFLFEYFSETQRNKGNFPGRFSGRQFSNSRSEMNVSTLELGDSALYLCASSSAGGQETQYFGPGTRLLVL.

The chain employs TRBV30 and TRBJ2-5; the D gene is possibly TRBD1 (5 bases). The better agreement between TRBJ2-7 and the DNA end casts doubt on the J call. This CDR3 is 11 amino acids long. Germline V gene sequence: CDR1 GTSNPN, CDR2 SVGIG (reference sequence). The CDR3 region has the DNA TGTGCCTGGAGCAGACAGTTCGAGCAGTACTTC. Translating it yields CAWSRQFEQYF.

The chain joins TRBV6-5 to TRBJ2-7; D unclear. V was shortened by 0 bases and J by 7 bases, with 13 bases between the two germline ends. The germline CDR1 and CDR2 sequences are MNHEY and SVGAGI. This CDR3 region has 14 residues. In nucleotides, the CDR3 is TGTGCCAGCAGTTACTCCAAGACTCCTTGGGAGCAGTACTTC. Its translation is CASSYSKTPWEQYF.

Comments on this clone: This sample includes further DNA sequences coding for the same CDR3. The rearrangement uses TRBV18 and TRBJ2-7; 7 positions match TRBD1. CDR3 size: 13 residues. V lost 1 base to trimming and J lost 4 bases; unmatched junction nucleotides: 1. The germline CDR1 and CDR2 sequences are KGHSH and LQKENI. CDR3 protein: CASSPQTGYEQYF. The DNA for the CDR3 is TGTGCCAGCTCACCACAGACAGGGTACGAGCAGTACTTC.

The chain links TRBV7-9 to TRBJ1-4; D is uncertain. Germline V gene lookup returns CDR1 SEHNR and CDR2 FQNEAQ (reference sequence). V was pared by 3 bases and J by 8 bases, with 13 bases between. This CDR3 spans 14 amino acids. DNA for the CDR3: TGTGCCAGCAGCTTCGGGAGTGGGAGAGAAAAACTGTTTTTT. It specifies CASSFGSGREKLFF.

This chain uses TRBV7-2 with TRBJ2-3; TRBD2 agrees at 7 bases. Germline lookup yields CDR1 SGHTA and CDR2 FQGNSA. After removal of 5 bases from V and 2 bases from J, the junction contained 4 bases not matched to a gene. The CDR3 length is 14 residues. The CDR3 protein is CASSRSGTTDTQYF. The CDR3 DNA reads TGTGCCAGCAGCCGGAGCGGGACCACAGATACGCAGTATTTT. The full variable domain, rest sourced from reference TRBV7-2 and TRBJ2-3, is GAGVSQSPSNKVTEKGKDVELRCDPISGHTALYWYRQSLGQGLEFLIYFQGNSAPDKSGLPSDRFSAERTGGSVSTLTIQRTQQEDSAVYLCASSRSGTTDTQYFGPGTRLTVL.

The genes are TRBV29-1 and TRBJ2-7; 7 positions agree with TRBD2. The CDR3 runs to 15 residues. V gave up 7 bases and J gave up 4 bases; unmatched junction bases: 16. CDR1 is SQVTM and CDR2 is ANQGSEA in the germline V gene. This CDR3 reads CSASRPTGLTYEQYF. CDR3 DNA: TGCAGCGCATCCCGCCCTACGGGACTAACGTACGAGCAGTACTTC.

The CDR3 is CASSLDGAVDTQYF. The CDR3 nucleotides are TGTGCCAGCAGCCTCGACGGGGCCGTGGATACGCAGTATTTT. The rearrangement uses TRBV7-2 and TRBJ2-3; D may match TRBD1 or TRBD2 (5 bases each). The CDR3 is 14 amino acids. The ends were cut back, 5 bases at V and 6 bases at J, with 15 bases in the middle. CDR1 and CDR2 (germline): SGHTA, FQGNSA. Full variable domain (missing parts from reference TRBV7-2 and TRBJ2-3): GAGVSQSPSNKVTEKGKDVELRCDPISGHTALYWYRQSLGQGLEFLIYFQGNSAPDKSGLPSDRFSAERTGGSVSTLTIQRTQQEDSAVYLCASSLDGAVDTQYFGPGTRLTVL.

J is TRBJ1-2 and V is TRBV5-6, with a tentative D call TRBD1 (5 bases). The CDR3 runs 18 residues. Germline loops: CDR1 SGHDT, CDR2 YYEEEE. V was pared by 3 bases and J by 2 bases, with 23 bases between. The CDR3 nucleotides read TGTGCCAGCAGCTCGGATGGGGGTATGGGGTCCAAGAACTATGGCTACACCTTC. Its translation is CASSSDGGMGSKNYGYTF.

The chain employs TRBV25-1 and TRBJ2-1; D uncertain. Trimming removed 5 bases at V and 6 bases at J, with 8 bases between. The germline V gene encodes CDR1 MGHDK and CDR2 SYGVNS. The CDR3 has 12 residues. Written as DNA, the CDR3 is TGTGCCAGCAGTCGCTATGCCAATGAGCAGTTCTTC. It yields the protein CASSRYANEQFF.

This clone appeared once. This sample includes further DNA sequences coding for the same CDR3. V is TRBV5-1 and J is TRBJ2-5; unclear D gene. The CDR3 consists of 14 residues. Looked up from germline, CDR1 is SGHRS and CDR2 is YFSETQ. The germline V and J ends were trimmed by 0 bases and 1 base, with 7 bases remaining between them. This chain's CDR3 is CASSLGAAQETQYF. The CDR3 DNA reads TGCGCCAGCAGCTTGGGAGCCGCCCAAGAGACCCAGTACTTC.

This clone was counted once. This chain uses TRBV7-2 with TRBJ2-5; TRBD2 matches at 8 bases. The junction had 14 bases not matched to a gene; V was cut back by 4 bases and J by 1 base. The CDR3 runs 18 residues. Germline lookup yields CDR1 SGHTA and CDR2 FQGNSA. CDR3 in DNA: TGTGCCAGCAGCTCCCAGGGTCTAGCGGGTGTCGGCCAAGAGACCCAGTACTTC. As protein: CASSSQGLAGVGQETQYF.

The chain links TRBV6-6 to TRBJ1-1; no definite D call. V shed 5 bases and J shed 0 bases, with 7 bases lying between them. The germline V gene has CDR1 MNHNY and CDR2 SVGAGI (reference sequence). The CDR3 runs 13 residues. The CDR3 nucleotides read TGTGCCAGCAGTCAAACAGTGAACACTGAAGCTTTCTTT. Translation gives CASSQTVNTEAFF.

This sequence joins TRBV5-6 and TRBJ1-1; D not certain. V lost 0 bases and J 0 bases, leaving 9 bases between the germline ends. Germline CDR1 reads SGHDT; CDR2 reads YYEEEE. The length of the CDR3 is 15 residues. This CDR3 reads CASSLAPMMNTEAFF. The CDR3 DNA is TGTGCCAGCAGCTTGGCTCCGATGATGAACACTGAAGCTTTCTTT.

The chain uses TRBV12-5 and TRBJ1-3; D unclear. The V gene's germline CDR1 is LGHNT and CDR2 FRNRAP. The CDR3 has 14 residues. V lost 1 base and J lost 4, with 8 bases in between. The CDR3 DNA sequence: TGTGCTAGTGGTTTGGGTCTAGGGGGAAACACCATATATTTT. This translates into CASGLGLGGNTIYF.

Details on this clone: The same CDR3 is also encoded by other DNA sequences in this sample. J is TRBJ2-2 and V is TRBV18; D ambiguous. The CDR3 is 12 residues long. The V gene lost 6 bases and the J gene lost 5 bases, with 7 bases spanning the gap. Germline-derived CDR1 and CDR2 are KGHSH and LQKENI. The CDR3 spells CASSPRTGELFF. DNA for the CDR3: TGTGCCAGCTCCCCGAGGACCGGGGAGCTGTTTTTT. Combining the CDR3 with reference TRBV18 and TRBJ2-2 gives the whole variable domain NAGVMQNPRHLVRRRGQEARLRCSPMKGHSHVYWYRQLPEEGLKFMVYLQKENIIDESGMPKERFSAEFPKEGPSILRIQQVVRGDSAAYFCASSPRTGELFFGEGSRLTVL.

The chain joins TRBV30 to TRBJ1-3; D unresolved. Germline CDR1 reads GTSNPN; CDR2 reads SVGIG (reference sequence). The length of the CDR3 is 14 residues. Trimming took 3 bases from V and 2 from J, leaving 11 bases between them. Written as DNA, the CDR3 is TGTGCCTGGAGGGGCCTCAAGGCTGGAAACACCATATATTTT. It translates to CAWRGLKAGNTIYF. Combining the CDR3 with reference TRBV30 and TRBJ1-3 gives the whole variable domain SQTIHQWPATLVQPVGSPLSLECTVEGTSNPNLYWYRQAAGRGLQLLFYSVGIGQISSEVPQNLSASRPQDRQFILSSKKLLLSDSGFYLCAWRGLKAGNTIYFGEGSWLTVV.

On this clone: This may be a read error: a much more frequent sequence differs by one nucleotide. This rearrangement joins TRBV15 to TRBJ2-7; 12 positions agree with TRBD2. Germline CDR1 and CDR2: LNHNV and YYDKDF (reference sequence). CDR3 length: 15 amino acids. The CDR3, as DNA: TGTGCCACCAGCAGCAGGACTAGCGGGGCCTACAAGCAGTACTTC. Amino acids: CATSSRTSGAYKQYF.

This chain uses TRBV5-1 with TRBJ2-1; 11 bases align to TRBD2. Germline CDR1 reads SGHRS; CDR2 reads YFSETQ. The ends lost 4 bases at V and 0 bases at J; junction bases unmatched: 6. The CDR3 consists of 17 residues. CDR3 loop: CASSGQGTSGSYNEQFF. The DNA of the CDR3 is TGCGCCAGCAGCGGACAAGGGACTAGCGGCTCCTACAATGAGCAGTTCTTC.